This entry describes one T cell receptor beta chain. The antigen is undetermined. These data belong to a study of T cell responses to AZD1222 COVID-19 vaccine. Study results and caveats: Dominant at 160-218 and 743-854, vaccine-associated CD4 TCRs also spanned spike.

V lost 3 bases and J 0 bases, leaving 10 bases between the germline ends. The CDR3 has 14 residues. The germline V gene encodes CDR1 SGHKS and CDR2 YYEKEE (reference sequence). Libraries were prepared by immunoSEQ multiplex PCR; TCRdb keeps only in-frame clonotypes and omits some of them. The data contain about 78,000 clones, less than 95% of them singletons. This TCR derives from an adult who received the AZD1222 COVID-19 vaccine. Sequenced here: peripheral blood, sampled 28 days after the second AZD1222 dose. The V gene is TRBV5-5, the J gene TRBJ2-7, with D possibly TRBD2 on 5 matching bases. CDR3: CASSSEGSSYEQYF. The CDR3, as DNA: TGTGCCAGCAGCTCAGAAGGGAGCTCCTACGAGCAGTACTTC.